The TCR beta chain under discussion was sequenced for a study of beta chain features in type 1 diabetes. Broader study findings: Whether HLA type affects TCRB rearrangement stayed undetermined in the present work. Among all four CD4+ subsets, Type 1 diabetes patients had TCRB CDR3s that were moderately but significantly shorter.

Worth noting for this clone: Its target is not known.

The isolated RNA, all of it, was reverse transcribed, so expressed TCRB transcripts were what got sequenced. The method was immunoSEQ multiplex PCR; TCRdb's version includes in-frame clones alone and lacks a portion of them. The repertoire holds some 120,000 clones, roughly a sixth seen once, with around 2.5% in the top ten. The V end lost 1 base, the J end lost 14 bases, and 22 bases lay between the germline ends. The CDR3 is 15 residues long. From germline, CDR1 is SGHRS and CDR2 YFSETQ. The TCR was taken from a man aged 18 to 30 with type 1 diabetes. Sequenced: central memory CD4+ T cells from blood. The chain couples TRBV5-1 to TRBJ2-1; weak D call: TRBD1 (5 bases). The CDR3 DNA reads TGCGCCAGCAGCTTGTCAGTCTTAGTGGGGCAGGGAAAGTTCTTC. Its translation is CASSLSVLVGQGKFF. Drawing the rest from reference TRBV5-1 and TRBJ2-1, the complete variable domain is KAGVTQTPRYLIKTRGQQVTLSCSPISGHRSVSWYQQTPGQGLQFLFEYFSETQRNKGNFPGRFSGRQFSNSRSEMNVSTLELGDSALYLCASSLSVLVGQGKFFGPGTRLTVL.